The 3 T cell receptor beta chains given below trace back to one sample, sequenced in a study of OX40 agonist ivuxolimab in advanced cancers. Using immunoSEQ multiplex PCR, the repertoire was profiled, and TCRdb retains in-frame clones only, with some absent. The table has 45,000 to 60,000 clones, roughly three quarters seen once; the top ten hold more than 0.9%. The sequencing used CD4+ or CD8+ T cells sorted from blood, collected in a trial of the OX40 agonist ivuxolimab. These receptors were obtained from an adult with an advanced solid tumor such as melanoma, head and neck, liver or kidney cancer.

The chain employs TRBV9 and TRBJ2-3; D gene uncertain. CDR1 is SGDLS, CDR2 YYNGEE, per germline. The germline V and J ends were trimmed by 9 bases and 6 bases, with 14 bases remaining between them. The CDR3 consists of 12 residues. CDR3 loop: CATPIASDTQYF. In DNA, the CDR3 is TGTGCCACTCCTATTGCGTCCGATACGCAGTATTTT.

This sequence joins TRBV5-1 and TRBJ2-1; D is undetermined. V dropped 2 bases and J dropped 2 bases, with 14 bases sitting between them. Germline-derived CDR1 and CDR2 are SGHRS and YFSETQ. This CDR3 spans 16 amino acids. CDR3 sequence reads: CASSLTAASTYNEQFF. In nucleotides, the CDR3 is TGCGCCAGCAGCTTAACGGCGGCCTCAACCTACAATGAGCAGTTCTTC.

The rearrangement uses TRBV5-1 and TRBJ1-2; D not resolved. The CDR3 has 15 residues. The germline gives CDR1 SGHRS, CDR2 YFSETQ. The V end lost 1 base, the J end lost 4 bases, and 14 bases lay between the germline ends. The CDR3 protein is CASSLNIEGFYGYTF. CDR3 DNA: TGCGCCAGCAGCTTGAACATAGAGGGTTTCTATGGCTACACCTTC.